This T cell receptor beta chain was captured in a study of blood T cell repertoires in COVID-19. The authors' processing: Counts of nucleated cells, estimated from reference gene primer amplification, were obtained. The repertoire was sequenced with immunoSEQ multiplex PCR; TCRdb's copy has only in-frame clones and lacks some. V, J and clone size reflect that table, while D and trimming were determined from the DNA. The table has some 62,000 clones, roughly 80% seen once; the top ten hold around a sixth. The V gene lost 0 bases and the J gene lost 0 bases, with 6 bases spanning the gap. The germline V gene has CDR1 SGHRS and CDR2 YFSETQ. This CDR3 spans 14 amino acids.

Sequenced input: peripheral blood. The chain joins TRBV5-1 to TRBJ1-1; D uncertain. The origin of this receptor is a man in his sixties with acute or convalescent COVID-19. CDR3 DNA: TGCGCCAGCAGCTTGGAGCTTCTGAACACTGAAGCTTTCTTT. Amino acids: CASSLELLNTEAFF.